This TCR beta chain was captured in a study of early T cells in non-severe SARS-CoV-2 infection. Across the study: The chains were unpaired, and the sequenced material was bulk RNA from unsorted whole blood.

Germline loops: CDR1 MNHEY, CDR2 SVGAGI. V was trimmed by 6 bases and J by 5 bases, leaving 19 bases between them. The CDR3 sequence is 15 residues long. The protocol attached unique molecular identifiers to individual cDNA molecules. TCRdb passed the 5' RACE reads through MiXCR, listing each CDR3 protein once. The sample includes about 64,000 distinct CDR3 sequences, 10% to 15% of them seen just once. The chain couples TRBV6-5 to TRBJ1-2; no clear D gene. Source: whole blood, taken at baseline. The receptor was isolated from an adult who was a healthcare worker with PCR-confirmed SARS-CoV-2 infection or an uninfected control (not recorded which). CDR3 sequence: CASRTIDAATYGYTF. CDR3 in DNA: TGTGCCAGCAGAACGATCGATGCCGCCACATATGGCTACACCTTC.